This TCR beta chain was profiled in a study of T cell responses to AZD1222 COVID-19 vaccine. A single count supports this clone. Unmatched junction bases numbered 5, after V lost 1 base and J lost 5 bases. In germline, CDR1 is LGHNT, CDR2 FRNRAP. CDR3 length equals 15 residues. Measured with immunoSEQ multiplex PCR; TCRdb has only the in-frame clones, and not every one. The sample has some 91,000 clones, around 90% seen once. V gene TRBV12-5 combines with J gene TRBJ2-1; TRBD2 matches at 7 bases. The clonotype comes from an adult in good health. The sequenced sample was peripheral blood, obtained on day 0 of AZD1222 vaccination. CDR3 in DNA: TGTGCTAGTGGTTTGGGACTAGCAGACCACAATGAGCAGTTCTTC. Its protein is CASGLGLADHNEQFF.